Included here is one T cell receptor beta chain sequence, with context. Its antigen remains unidentified. In the sorted-subset replicate PCRs, around 200 ng DNA, roughly 29,000 T cell genomes, was used. TCRdb's table, derived via immunoSEQ multiplex PCR, lists solely in-frame clones and lacks some. The table shows 2.5 million or so clones, with about 92% occurring only once. The data were taken from a study of shared clonotypes between healthy human individuals. Whole-study results and caveats: Non-shared clonotypes had lower generation probabilities than clonotypes shared by all four sorted-subset donors.

V trimming: 3 bases; J trimming: 8 bases; junction bases outside the gene matches: 8. This CDR3 contains 15 residues. CDR1 and CDR2 (germline): KGHSH, LQKENI. The sequenced material came from naive CD4+ T cells sorted from blood. Subset meaning: CD45RA+ positively selected. The rearrangement uses TRBV18 and TRBJ2-1, with 9 positions matching TRBD2. This receptor was identified in a man between 18 and 35 years old in good health. CDR3 residues: CASSPAIAGVHEQFF. CDR3 nucleotides: TGTGCCAGCTCACCGGCAATAGCGGGAGTTCATGAGCAGTTCTTC.